This T cell receptor (beta chain) originates from a study of T cell repertoires in cytomegalovirus infection. Study-wide results and caveats: Ex vivo, HLA-C-restricted CMV-specific TCR beta clonotypes prevailed over the rest of the response.

J lost 4 bases, V lost 6 bases, and 5 bases had no gene match. The CDR3 spans 13 residues. Germline-derived CDR1 and CDR2 are MNHNS and SASEGT. About this clonotype: The antigen is not known.

TCRdb passed the reads through MiXCR, listing each CDR3 protein once. The table shows roughly 110,000 distinct CDR3 sequences, with 30% occurring only once. Sequencing was performed on CD8+ T cells from cultured PBMCs, taken from culture after CMV antigen stimulation. The chain joins TRBV6-1 to TRBJ1-1; 7 bases are shared with TRBD1. The clonotype originates from a human donor in good health (CMV status not recorded). Some clones in this sample may be carry-over from other donors' samples. CDR3 residues: CASRQGRSTEAFF. CDR3 bases: TGTGCCAGCAGACAGGGGCGGTCCACTGAAGCTTTCTTT.